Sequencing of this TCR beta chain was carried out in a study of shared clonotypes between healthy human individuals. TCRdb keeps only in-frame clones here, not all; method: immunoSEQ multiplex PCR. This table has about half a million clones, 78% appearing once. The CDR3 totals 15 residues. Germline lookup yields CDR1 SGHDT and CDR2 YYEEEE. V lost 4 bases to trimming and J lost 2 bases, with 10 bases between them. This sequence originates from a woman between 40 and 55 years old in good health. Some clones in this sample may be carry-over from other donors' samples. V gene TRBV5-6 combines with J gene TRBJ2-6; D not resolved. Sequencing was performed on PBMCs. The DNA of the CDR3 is TGTGCCAGCAGCAGGGCCTGGGCTGGGGCCAACGTCCTGACTTTC. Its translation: CASSRAWAGANVLTF.